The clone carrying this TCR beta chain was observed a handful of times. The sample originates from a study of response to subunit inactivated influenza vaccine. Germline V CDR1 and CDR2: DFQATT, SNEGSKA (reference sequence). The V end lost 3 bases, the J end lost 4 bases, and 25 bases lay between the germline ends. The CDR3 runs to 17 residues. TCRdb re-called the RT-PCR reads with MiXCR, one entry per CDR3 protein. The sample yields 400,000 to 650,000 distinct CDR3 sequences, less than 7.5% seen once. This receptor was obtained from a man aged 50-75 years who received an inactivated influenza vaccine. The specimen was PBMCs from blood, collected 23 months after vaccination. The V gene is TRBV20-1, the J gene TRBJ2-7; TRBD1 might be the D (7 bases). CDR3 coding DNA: TGCAGTGCTAGTCAGGGCTTTGAGACAGGGAGGAGTTACGAGCAGTACTTC. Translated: CSASQGFETGRSYEQYF.